Here is one T cell receptor (beta chain) with its context. The study used samples holding 1-10 million cryopreserved PBMC before DNA extraction. The sample comes from a study of long-term antiretroviral therapy in people with HIV. Turning to the study itself: A decade or so separates the oldest specimens from the later 2015 immediate-ART recommendation.

The germline V gene encodes CDR1 SGDLS and CDR2 YYNGEE. V lost 2 bases and J lost 1, with 9 bases in between. The CDR3 has 15 residues. Researchers report immunoSEQ v3.0 was run at survey level. Measured with immunoSEQ multiplex PCR; TCRdb has only the in-frame clones, and not every one. Of over 35,000 clones listed, around 75% are singletons. This sequence was found in a man younger than 35 with HIV. The source material was unsorted PBMCs, sampled 1.5 years after starting antiretroviral therapy. V usage is TRBV9 and J usage is TRBJ2-2; maybe TRBD1 (6 bases). The CDR3 is CASSVLQGNTGELFF. CDR3 nucleotides: TGTGCCAGCAGCGTGTTACAGGGGAACACCGGGGAGCTGTTTTTT.